This T cell receptor beta chain was recorded in a study of cytomegalovirus exposure and HLA in healthy donors. Germline V CDR1 and CDR2: SNHLY, FYNNEI. Trimming left V 2 bases short and J 8 bases short, with 9 bases between. This CDR3 is 12 amino acids long. Both 60 Vbeta primers and 13 Jbeta primers went into the PCR. Clones were sequenced by immunoSEQ multiplex PCR, and TCRdb holds only the in-frame ones, with some missing. Of 100,000 to 150,000 clones in the sample, roughly 82% are singletons; the top ten hold approximately 2.5%. The chain combines TRBV2 with TRBJ1-2; no definite D call. The clonotype was recovered from a man in his forties or fifties in good health and CMV-seronegative. Sequencing was carried out using PBMCs. Written as DNA, the CDR3 is TGTGCCAGCAGTGAAATCAGTTTAGGCTACACCTTC. Translating it yields CASSEISLGYTF.